A single sample gave rise to the 15 T cell receptor beta chains below, sequenced in a study of OX40 agonist ivuxolimab in advanced cancers. The repertoire was sequenced with immunoSEQ multiplex PCR; TCRdb's copy has only in-frame clones and lacks some. Of 95,000 to 150,000 clones listed, around 91% are singletons. This material consisted of CD4+ or CD8+ T cells sorted from blood, taken in a trial of the OX40 agonist ivuxolimab. The receptor set was obtained from an adult with an advanced solid tumor such as melanoma, head and neck, liver or kidney cancer.

The rearrangement uses TRBV11-2 and TRBJ2-1; a possible D gene is TRBD2 (5 bases). Trimming stripped 6 bases from V and 9 bases from J, with 12 bases between. This CDR3 has 12 residues. Germline loops: CDR1 SGHAT, CDR2 FQNNGV. In DNA form, the CDR3 reads TGTGCCAGCAGTATAACTAGGCTTGAGCAGTTCTTC. The encoded protein is CASSITRLEQFF.

The chain combines TRBV6-5 with TRBJ1-3; D remains unclear. Germline-derived CDR1 and CDR2 are MNHEY and SVGAGI. Deletions cut 2 bases from V and 1 base from J, with 9 bases between. This CDR3 region has 15 residues. The CDR3 is CASSYDGGSGNTIYF. DNA of the CDR3: TGTGCCAGCAGTTACGACGGCGGTTCTGGAAACACCATATATTTT.

The chain combines TRBV5-1 with TRBJ1-5, with D uncertain. Trimming took off 5 bases at V and 1 base at J, with 7 bases between the two ends. CDR1 and CDR2 from the germline V gene are SGHRS and YFSETQ. The CDR3 consists of 13 residues. In nucleotides, the CDR3 is TGCGCCAGCAGAATAGGAAGCAATCAGCCCCAGCATTTT. The encoded protein is CASRIGSNQPQHF.

The rearrangement uses TRBV9 and TRBJ2-1; possibly TRBD1 or TRBD2 for D (6 bases each). The V and J ends lost 4 bases and 7 bases respectively, with 18 bases between them. The CDR3 has 15 amino acids. The V gene's germline CDR1 is SGDLS and CDR2 YYNGEE. The CDR3 protein is CASSLRGQGRNEQFF. CDR3 coding DNA: TGTGCCAGCAGCCTCCGGGGGCAGGGGCGGAATGAGCAGTTCTTC.

The genes are TRBV5-1 and TRBJ1-1, with unresolved D. The CDR3 is 14 residues long. Per the germline V gene, CDR1 is SGHRS and CDR2 is YFSETQ. Trimming removed 4 bases at V and 2 bases at J, with 12 bases between. The CDR3 DNA is TGCGCCAGCAGCCCCGTTACAGATAACACTGAAGCTTTCTTT. It translates to CASSPVTDNTEAFF.

This clone was observed a handful of times. The V gene is TRBV2, the J gene TRBJ1-1, with a tentative D call TRBD1 (6 bases). This CDR3 has 12 amino acids. Germline CDR1 SNHLY, CDR2 FYNNEI. Trimming pared 6 bases from V and 7 bases from J, leaving 12 bases between. The DNA of the CDR3 is TGTGCCAGCAGGCCTGGACAGAGTGAAGCTTTCTTT. It yields the protein CASRPGQSEAFF. Together with reference TRBV2 and TRBJ1-1, the CDR3 gives the full variable domain: EPEVTQTPSHQVTQMGQEVILRCVPISNHLYFYWYRQILGQKVEFLVSFYNNEISEKSEIFDDQFSVERPDGSNFTLKIRSTKLEDSAMYFCASRPGQSEAFFGQGTRLTVV.

As concerns this clone: The identical CDR3 is also encoded by other nucleotide sequences in the sample. The chain employs TRBV28 and TRBJ1-2; a weak D match, TRBD1 (5 bases). The CDR3 contains 13 residues. Germline CDR1 and CDR2: MDHEN and SYDVKM. Trimming removed 3 bases from V and 4 bases from J, with 9 bases in between. The CDR3 bases are TGTGCCAGCAGTTTGGGGCAGGGCTATGGCTACACCTTC. Amino acid sequence: CASSLGQGYGYTF.

This chain links TRBV7-2 with TRBJ1-4; TRBD1 might be the D (5 bases). Germline CDR1 SGHTA, CDR2 FQGNSA. This CDR3 has 15 amino acids. Trimming cost V 4 bases and J 8 bases, with 17 bases left between them. The CDR3 region is CASSSTRGFEEKLFF. CDR3 in DNA: TGTGCCAGCAGCTCAACTCGGGGGTTCGAGGAAAAACTGTTTTTT. Full variable domain (rest looked up from reference TRBV7-2 and TRBJ1-4): GAGVSQSPSNKVTEKGKDVELRCDPISGHTALYWYRQSLGQGLEFLIYFQGNSAPDKSGLPSDRFSAERTGGSVSTLTIQRTQQEDSAVYLCASSSTRGFEEKLFFGSGTQLSVL.

This clone was seen more than once but under ten times. This chain uses TRBV2 with TRBJ2-7, with TRBD1 as a possible D gene (6 bases). Trimming removed 3 bases from V and 0 bases from J, with 12 bases in between. The germline CDR1 and CDR2 sequences are SNHLY and FYNNEI. The CDR3 runs to 15 residues. The CDR3 DNA sequence: TGTGCCAGCAGTGACTTAGGGACACCCTCCTACGAGCAGTACTTC. Protein sequence: CASSDLGTPSYEQYF.

This rearrangement joins TRBV6-5 to TRBJ1-3; the D is unclear. V shed 5 bases and J shed 0 bases, with 11 bases lying between them. CDR3 length: 15 amino acids. Germline V gene lookup returns CDR1 MNHEY and CDR2 SVGAGI. The CDR3 coding sequence is TGTGCCAGCAGTCGGATGGGCCCCTCTGGAAACACCATATATTTT. Amino acids: CASSRMGPSGNTIYF.

The chain uses TRBV14 and TRBJ2-5; 11 positions agree with TRBD1. The better agreement between TRBJ2-7 and the DNA end casts doubt on the J call. CDR3 length: 15 amino acids. The germline V gene has CDR1 SGHDN and CDR2 FVKESK. In DNA form, the CDR3 reads TGTGCCAGCAGCCGCACCGGGACAGGGGGCTACGAGCAGTACTTC. Protein product: CASSRTGTGGYEQYF.

The J gene is TRBJ1-6, the V gene TRBV6-6; 10 nucleotides agree with TRBD1. With 5 bases clipped from V and 7 bases from J, the junction kept 5 bases outside the gene matches. Germline loops: CDR1 MNHNY, CDR2 SVGAGI (reference sequence). The CDR3 runs 15 residues. CDR3 sequence reads: CASSQRGQGNSPLHF. DNA of the CDR3: TGTGCCAGCAGTCAGCGGGGACAGGGGAATTCACCCCTCCACTTT.

This chain joins TRBV7-9 and TRBJ1-1; TRBD1 agrees at 9 bases. Trimming took 3 bases from V and 0 from J; bases not matched to a gene: 5. The CDR3 length is 16 residues. From germline, CDR1 is SEHNR and CDR2 FQNEAQ (reference sequence). CDR3 loop: CASSFPQGAMNTEAFF. In DNA form, the CDR3 reads TGTGCCAGCAGCTTCCCACAGGGGGCCATGAACACTGAAGCTTTCTTT.

The chain recombines TRBV25-1 with TRBJ1-2, with a weak D call TRBD1 (6 bases). From germline, CDR1 is MGHDK and CDR2 SYGVNS. V was clipped by 5 bases and J by 2 bases, with 12 bases between them. There are 14 residues in the CDR3. The CDR3 coding sequence is TGTGCCAGCAGTCGGGACATTGGAAACTATGGCTACACCTTC. The encoded protein is CASSRDIGNYGYTF.

This chain connects TRBV28 to TRBJ2-5; TRBD1 aligns across 10 bases. Per the germline V gene, CDR1 is MDHEN and CDR2 is SYDVKM. The junction had 6 bases not matched to a gene; V was cut back by 6 bases and J by 2 bases. The length of the CDR3 is 15 residues. The chain's CDR3 is CASRFDRGRQETQYF. CDR3 coding DNA: TGTGCCAGCAGGTTCGACAGGGGGCGGCAAGAGACCCAGTACTTC.